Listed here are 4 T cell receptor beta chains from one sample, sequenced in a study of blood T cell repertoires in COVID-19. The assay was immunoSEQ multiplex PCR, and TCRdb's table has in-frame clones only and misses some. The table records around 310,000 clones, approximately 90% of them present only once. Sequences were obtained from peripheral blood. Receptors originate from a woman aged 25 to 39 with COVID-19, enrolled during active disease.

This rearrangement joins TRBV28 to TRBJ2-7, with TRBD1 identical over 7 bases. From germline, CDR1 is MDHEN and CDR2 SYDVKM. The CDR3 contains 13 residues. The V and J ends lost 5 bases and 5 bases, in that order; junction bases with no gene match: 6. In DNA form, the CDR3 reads TGTGCCAGCAGTCTAACAGGGGTCCACGAGCAGTACTTC. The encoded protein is CASSLTGVHEQYF.

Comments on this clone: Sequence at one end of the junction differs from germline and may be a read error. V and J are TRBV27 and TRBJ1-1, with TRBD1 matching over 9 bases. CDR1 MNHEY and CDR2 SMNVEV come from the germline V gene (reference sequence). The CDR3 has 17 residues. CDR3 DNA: TGTGCCAGCAGCTTATGGAGGGGACAGGGAAAGGACACTGAAGCTTTCTTT. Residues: CASSLWRGQGKDTEAFF.

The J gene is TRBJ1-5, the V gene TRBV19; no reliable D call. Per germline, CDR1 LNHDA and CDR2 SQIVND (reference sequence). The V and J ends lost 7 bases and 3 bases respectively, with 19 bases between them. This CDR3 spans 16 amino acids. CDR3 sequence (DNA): TGTGCCAGTACCCCTTACGTCCGGGTAGACAATCAGCCCCAGCATTTT. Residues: CASTPYVRVDNQPQHF.

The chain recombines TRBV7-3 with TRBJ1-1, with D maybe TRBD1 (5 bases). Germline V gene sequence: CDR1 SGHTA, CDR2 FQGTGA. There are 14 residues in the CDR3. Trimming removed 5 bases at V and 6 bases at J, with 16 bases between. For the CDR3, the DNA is TGTGCCAGCAGCCCTACCCCGGGGGGACCTGAAGCTTTCTTT. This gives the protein CASSPTPGGPEAFF. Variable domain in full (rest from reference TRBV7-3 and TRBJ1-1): GAGVSQTPSNKVTEKGKYVELRCDPISGHTALYWYRQSLGQGPEFLIYFQGTGAADDSGLPNDRFFAVRPEGSVSTLKIQRTERGDSAVYLCASSPTPGGPEAFFGQGTRLTVV.